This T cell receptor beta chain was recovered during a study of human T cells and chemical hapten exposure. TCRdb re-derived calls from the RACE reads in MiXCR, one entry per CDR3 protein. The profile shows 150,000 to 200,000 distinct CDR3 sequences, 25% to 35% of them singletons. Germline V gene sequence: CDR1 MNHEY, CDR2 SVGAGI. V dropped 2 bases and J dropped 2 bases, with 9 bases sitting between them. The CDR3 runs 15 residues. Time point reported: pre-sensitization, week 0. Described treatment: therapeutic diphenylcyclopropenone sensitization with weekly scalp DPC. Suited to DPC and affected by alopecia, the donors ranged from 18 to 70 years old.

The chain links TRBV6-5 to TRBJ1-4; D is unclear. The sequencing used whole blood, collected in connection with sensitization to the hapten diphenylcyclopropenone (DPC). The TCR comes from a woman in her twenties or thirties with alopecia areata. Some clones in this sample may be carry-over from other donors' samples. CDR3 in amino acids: CASSYGRLTNEKLFF. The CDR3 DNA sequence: TGTGCCAGCAGTTACGGTCGTCTTACTAATGAAAAACTGTTTTTT.